A single sample is the source of the 26 T cell receptor beta chains below, sequenced in a study of OX40 agonist ivuxolimab in advanced cancers. The repertoire was sequenced with immunoSEQ multiplex PCR; TCRdb's copy has only in-frame clones and lacks some. Here the sample spans 83,000 or so clones, more than 90% being singletons. The sample in question was CD4+ or CD8+ T cells sorted from blood, obtained in a trial of the OX40 agonist ivuxolimab. Every receptor here comes from an adult with an advanced solid tumor such as melanoma, head and neck, liver or kidney cancer.

This clone was counted once. J is TRBJ2-7 and V is TRBV4-2; 7 bases align to TRBD2. CDR1 and CDR2 (germline): LGHNA, YNFKEQ. J was trimmed by 2 bases and V by 0 bases; bases with no gene match: 7. There are 16 residues in the CDR3. CDR3 sequence reads: CASSQDGASGPYEQYF. The DNA of the CDR3 is TGTGCCAGCAGCCAAGACGGGGCTAGCGGACCCTACGAGCAGTACTTC.

For the CDR3, the DNA is TGTGCCAGCAGTGACGGGCTAACGGGCGGCTACACCTTC. Protein product: CASSDGLTGGYTF. The J gene is TRBJ1-2, the V gene TRBV25-1, with D hard to call. From germline, CDR1 is MGHDK and CDR2 SYGVNS. The CDR3 has 13 amino acids. V lost 3 bases to trimming and J lost 8 bases, with 13 bases between them.

This chain connects TRBV7-8 to TRBJ1-5; a possible D gene is TRBD1 (5 bases). Germline values: CDR1 SGHVS, CDR2 FQNEAQ. Trimming shortened V by 5 bases and J by 6 bases, and 17 bases separated the two germline ends. The CDR3 consists of 15 residues. The CDR3 sequence is CASSPFGGARQPQHF. The DNA of the CDR3 is TGTGCCAGCAGCCCCTTCGGGGGAGCGCGTCAGCCCCAGCATTTT.

The rearrangement joins TRBV5-4 to TRBJ1-1, with 8 bases aligning to TRBD1. CDR1 is SGHNT, CDR2 YYREEE, per germline (reference sequence). Unmatched junction bases numbered 10, after V lost 4 bases and J lost 5 bases. CDR3 length: 15 residues. The CDR3 spells CASSGSGTGGTEAFF. The CDR3 coding sequence is TGTGCCAGCAGCGGATCCGGGACAGGCGGGACTGAAGCTTTCTTT.

The gene calls are TRBV14 and TRBJ2-1; the D is unclear. Germline CDR1 SGHDN, CDR2 FVKESK. Trimming removed 0 bases from V and 13 bases from J, with 19 bases in between. The CDR3 consists of 15 residues. The CDR3 spells CASSQDHVPAREQFF. DNA of the CDR3: TGTGCCAGCAGCCAAGACCACGTCCCAGCACGAGAACAGTTCTTC. The full variable domain, completed using reference TRBV14 and TRBJ2-1, is EAGVTQFPSHSVIEKGQTVTLRCDPISGHDNLYWYRRVMGKEIKFLLHFVKESKQDESGMPNNRFLAERTGGTYSTLKVQPAELEDSGVYFCASSQDHVPAREQFFGPGTRLTVL.

The chain joins TRBV7-3 to TRBJ2-1; D possibly corresponds to TRBD2 (6 bases). This CDR3 region has 14 residues. The V gene's germline CDR1 is SGHTA and CDR2 FQGTGA. V dropped 4 bases and J dropped 6 bases, with 13 bases sitting between them. CDR3 residues: CASSYSNGGNEQFF. In nucleotides, the CDR3 is TGTGCCAGCAGCTATTCGAACGGGGGCAATGAGCAGTTCTTC.

V usage is TRBV7-8 and J usage is TRBJ2-7, with 11 bases matching TRBD2. Germline CDR1 and CDR2: SGHVS and FQNEAQ. There are 17 residues in the CDR3. V trimming: 3 bases; J trimming: 6 bases; junction bases outside the gene matches: 13. CDR3 nucleotides: TGTGCCAGCAGCTTTGGACTAGCGGGTCCATTAGGGCGCGAGCAGTACTTC. Translating it yields CASSFGLAGPLGREQYF. Together with reference TRBV7-8 and TRBJ2-7, the CDR3 gives the full variable domain: GAGVSQSPRYKVAKRGQDVALRCDPISGHVSLFWYQQALGQGPEFLTYFQNEAQLDKSGLPSDRFFAERPEGSVSTLKIQRTQQEDSAVYLCASSFGLAGPLGREQYFGPGTRLTVT.

The rearrangement joins TRBV14 to TRBJ2-1; 12 nucleotides agree with TRBD2. The CDR3 consists of 16 residues. The germline CDR1 and CDR2 sequences are SGHDN and FVKESK. Trimming took 4 bases from V and 8 from J; bases not matched to a gene: 9. CDR3 region: CASSPILAGGPHEQFF. CDR3 sequence (DNA): TGTGCCAGCAGCCCTATCCTAGCGGGAGGGCCTCATGAGCAGTTCTTC.

V and J are TRBV28 and TRBJ1-1; maybe TRBD1 (6 bases). The CDR3 is 11 residues long. Germline V gene data show CDR1 as MDHEN and CDR2 as SYDVKM. Trimming stripped 8 bases from V and 10 bases from J, with 14 bases between. Here the CDR3 DNA reads TGTGCCAGCGTTAGGGGGGTTGTAGCTTTCTTT. Protein product: CASVRGVVAFF.

The rearrangement uses TRBV14 and TRBJ2-1; tentatively, D is TRBD2 (5 bases). Trimming removed 1 base at V and 10 bases at J, with 11 bases between. Germline-derived CDR1 and CDR2 are SGHDN and FVKESK. This CDR3 comprises 13 residues. The CDR3 DNA is TGTGCCAGCAGCCAAGGTTCAGGAGGCGAGCAGTTCTTC. This translates into CASSQGSGGEQFF.

The chain links TRBV27 to TRBJ2-2; the match to TRBD1 covers 7 bases. This CDR3 comprises 15 residues. CDR1 and CDR2 (germline): MNHEY, SMNVEV (reference sequence). V lost 6 bases, J lost 6 bases, and 10 bases stayed unmatched. Written as DNA, the CDR3 is TGTGCCAGCAGATCTTACAGGGGAATAGCCGGGGAGCTGTTTTTT. Translation: CASRSYRGIAGELFF.

The chain recombines TRBV5-1 with TRBJ2-1; D is uncertain. The CDR3 is 14 residues long. The germline gives CDR1 SGHRS, CDR2 YFSETQ. V was cut by 6 bases and J by 4 bases, with 14 bases left in between. CDR3 amino acids: CASTPEYIYNEQFF. In DNA form, the CDR3 reads TGCGCCAGCACTCCCGAATACATATACAATGAGCAGTTCTTC.

Only one count was recorded for this clone. The chain employs TRBV28 and TRBJ1-3; D not certain. The CDR3 runs 15 residues. V was pared by 2 bases and J by 0 bases, with 8 bases between. The V gene's germline CDR1 is MDHEN and CDR2 SYDVKM. CDR3 loop: CASSLRQNSGNTIYF. DNA of the CDR3: TGTGCCAGCAGTTTAAGGCAGAACTCTGGAAACACCATATATTTT.

The gene calls are TRBV18 and TRBJ1-5; tentatively, D is TRBD1 (6 bases). This CDR3 spans 14 amino acids. Germline assignment: CDR1 KGHSH and CDR2 LQKENI. Trimming shortened V by 4 bases and J by 4 bases, and 11 bases separated the two germline ends. The CDR3: CASSLRQDNQPQHF. CDR3 sequence (DNA): TGTGCCAGCTCACTCCGACAGGATAATCAGCCCCAGCATTTT.

V gene TRBV19 combines with J gene TRBJ1-3, with D perhaps TRBD1 (5 bases). Per the germline V gene, CDR1 is LNHDA and CDR2 is SQIVND (reference sequence). The CDR3 contains 16 residues. The V end was cut by 5 bases, the J end by 1 base, with 15 bases between. In DNA, the CDR3 is TGTGCCAGTAGTTCTCCCGGGGCCAAATCTGGAAACACCATATATTTT. Its translation: CASSSPGAKSGNTIYF. Using reference TRBV19 and TRBJ1-3 for the parts outside the CDR3, the full variable domain is DGGITQSPKYLFRKEGQNVTLSCEQNLNHDAMYWYRQDPGQGLRLIYYSQIVNDFQKGDIAEGYSVSREKKESFPLTVTSAQKNPTAFYLCASSSPGAKSGNTIYFGEGSWLTVV.

V usage is TRBV13 and J usage is TRBJ2-7, with 7 bases lining up with TRBD1. Unmatched junction bases numbered 4, after V lost 1 base and J lost 4 bases. This CDR3 has 14 residues. Germline-derived CDR1 and CDR2 are PRHDT and FYEKMQ (reference sequence). The CDR3 sequence: CASSLVGTAYEQYF. Written as DNA, the CDR3 is TGTGCCAGCAGCTTAGTGGGGACAGCATACGAGCAGTACTTC.

The CDR3: CASSSSGTHYEQYF. The CDR3 DNA follows: TGTGCCAGCAGTTCCAGCGGGACCCACTACGAGCAGTACTTC. The chain couples TRBV6-5 to TRBJ2-7, with 7 bases lining up with TRBD2. This CDR3 spans 14 amino acids. V was clipped by 4 bases and J by 3 bases; unmatched bases: 6. The germline gives CDR1 MNHEY, CDR2 SVGAGI.

The chain couples TRBV19 to TRBJ1-2; 7 bases map to TRBD1. The length of the CDR3 is 13 residues. V lost 4 bases and J lost 8; bases outside the gene matches: 7. Per germline, CDR1 LNHDA and CDR2 SQIVND (reference sequence). The CDR3 is CASSTQQGLGYTF. The CDR3 bases are TGTGCCAGTAGTACCCAACAGGGGCTAGGCTACACCTTC.

The DNA of the CDR3 is TGTGCCAGCACACATCGGGGTGCCTACAATGAGCAGTTCTTC. This sequence encodes CASTHRGAYNEQFF. V gene TRBV7-2 combines with J gene TRBJ2-1; possibly TRBD2 for D (5 bases). Germline V gives CDR1 SGHTA, CDR2 FQGNSA. The CDR3 extends over 14 amino acids. Deletions cut 7 bases from V and 2 bases from J, with 12 bases between. The variable domain in full, completed from reference TRBV7-2 and TRBJ2-1, reads GAGVSQSPSNKVTEKGKDVELRCDPISGHTALYWYRQSLGQGLEFLIYFQGNSAPDKSGLPSDRFSAERTGGSVSTLTIQRTQQEDSAVYLCASTHRGAYNEQFFGPGTRLTVL.

This clone has just one count. V is TRBV5-1 and J is TRBJ2-2; D gene unclear. The CDR3 contains 14 residues. Germline V gene lookup returns CDR1 SGHRS and CDR2 YFSETQ. V lost 1 base and J lost 3, with 7 bases in between. The CDR3 spells CASSLIRDTGELFF. The CDR3 DNA reads TGCGCCAGCAGCTTGATTCGTGACACCGGGGAGCTGTTTTTT.

The chain carries TRBV28 and TRBJ2-1, with D hard to call. The V and J ends lost 5 bases and 4 bases respectively, with 9 bases between them. CDR1 and CDR2 (germline): MDHEN, SYDVKM. The CDR3 totals 13 residues. The CDR3 nucleotides read TGTGCCAGCAGTATGGTGGGATACAATGAGCAGTTCTTC. It translates to CASSMVGYNEQFF.

The chain carries TRBV4-1 and TRBJ1-6, with 10 bases fitting TRBD1. Germline CDR1 and CDR2: MGHRA and YSYEKL. This CDR3 is built from 14 residues. V lost 3 bases, J lost 10 bases, and 3 bases stayed unmatched. CDR3 sequence (DNA): TGCGCCAGCAGCCAGAGGGACAGGGGATCACCCCTCCACTTT. This translates into CASSQRDRGSPLHF.

There are a few counts of this clone. The chain couples TRBV5-4 to TRBJ2-7, with D possibly TRBD2 on 5 matching bases. V lost 0 bases, J lost 5 bases, and 9 bases lay in between. There are 13 residues in the CDR3. CDR1 and CDR2 from the germline V gene are SGHNT and YYREEE (reference sequence). DNA of the CDR3: TGTGCCAGCAGCTTGGAAGCGGCGGACGAGCAGTACTTC. Protein product: CASSLEAADEQYF.

J is TRBJ1-1 and V is TRBV7-9; TRBD1 is a possible D gene (5 bases). The V gene lost 6 bases and the J gene lost 4 bases, with 15 bases spanning the gap. CDR3 length: 14 amino acids. Germline values: CDR1 SEHNR, CDR2 FQNEAQ (reference sequence). DNA for the CDR3: TGTGCCAGCAGGCCAGGTAGTAGGGGCACTGAAGCTTTCTTT. Translation gives CASRPGSRGTEAFF.

CDR3 sequence: CASSLVEGYGNTIYF. DNA of the CDR3: TGTGCCAGCAGCTTAGTCGAAGGGTATGGAAACACCATATATTTT. The J gene is TRBJ1-3, the V gene TRBV7-9; the D is unclear. Germline CDR1 SEHNR, CDR2 FQNEAQ (reference sequence). The V and J ends lost 1 base and 3 bases respectively, with 10 bases between them. The CDR3 extends over 15 amino acids.

This rearrangement joins TRBV6-6 to TRBJ2-2; the D is unclear. In germline, CDR1 is MNHNY, CDR2 SVGAGI (reference sequence). V lost 2 bases to trimming and J lost 3 bases, with 10 bases between them. The CDR3 length is 15 residues. CDR3: CASSYVARDTGELFF. CDR3 nucleotides: TGTGCCAGCAGTTACGTGGCCCGGGACACCGGGGAGCTGTTTTTT.